The rows below give T cell receptor beta chains drawn from one sample of a study of blood T cell repertoires in COVID-19. Some clones are missing from TCRdb's copy, which holds only in-frame ones; the method was immunoSEQ multiplex PCR. This table has 150,000 to 200,000 clones, roughly 80% appearing once. Sequenced input: peripheral blood. The source is a woman aged 40-49 years with COVID-19, enrolled during active disease. CDR3s include the opening cysteine and the closing phenylalanine or tryptophan. The order of the fields is J gene, D gene, V gene, clone size, CDR3 protein, CDR3 DNA. A D gene is named only where the DNA matches it firmly. Rows give clone size only sometimes, using once, few, many, or a class for an expanded clone.

j_call: TRBJ2-2
d_call: TRBD2
v_call: TRBV6-4
clone_size: -
cdr3_aa: CASSVGGTNTGELFF
cdr3_nt: TGTGCCAGCAGTGTGGGGGGGACGAACACCGGGGAGCTGTTTTTT

j_call: TRBJ2-5
d_call: -
v_call: TRBV28
clone_size: many
cdr3_aa: CASIENGVGGKQETQYF
cdr3_nt: TGTGCCAGCATCGAAAACGGGGTAGGGGGAAAACAAGAGACCCAGTACTTC

j_call: TRBJ2-1
d_call: -
v_call: TRBV3-1/TRBV3-2
clone_size: -
cdr3_aa: CASSQVRRSSPVRGNEQFF
cdr3_nt: TGTGCCAGCAGCCAAGTTCGTCGCTCCTCCCCGGTACGGGGCAATGAGCAGTTCTTC

j_call: TRBJ2-2
d_call: -
v_call: TRBV19
clone_size: once
cdr3_aa: CASSILGSGELFF
cdr3_nt: TGTGCCAGTAGTATACTAGGATCCGGGGAGCTGTTTTTT

j_call: TRBJ1-2
d_call: -
v_call: TRBV30
clone_size: few
cdr3_aa: CAWGQYYGYTF
cdr3_nt: TGTGCCTGGGGACAGTACTATGGCTACACCTTC

j_call: TRBJ2-7
d_call: TRBD2
v_call: TRBV3-1/TRBV3-2
clone_size: -
cdr3_aa: CASSQEREGTYEQYF
cdr3_nt: TGTGCCAGCAGCCAAGAGCGGGAGGGAACCTACGAGCAGTACTTC

j_call: TRBJ1-4
d_call: -
v_call: TRBV4-1
clone_size: -
cdr3_aa: CASSRDFVEKLFF
cdr3_nt: TGCGCCAGCAGCCGAGACTTCGTTGAAAAACTGTTTTTT

j_call: TRBJ1-1
d_call: -
v_call: TRBV19
clone_size: -
cdr3_aa: CASSIGAFPTTEAFF
cdr3_nt: TGTGCCAGTAGTATTGGGGCCTTTCCAACTACTGAAGCTTTCTTT

j_call: TRBJ1-2
d_call: TRBD1
v_call: TRBV5-4
clone_size: -
cdr3_aa: CASSTSQGSYGYTF
cdr3_nt: TGTGCCAGCAGCACCTCACAGGGGTCCTATGGCTACACCTTC

j_call: TRBJ2-1
d_call: -
v_call: TRBV30
clone_size: -
cdr3_aa: CAWTKSGSFVVPGEQFF
cdr3_nt: TGTGCCTGGACCAAGAGCGGGTCGTTTGTAGTGCCAGGTGAGCAGTTCTTC

j_call: TRBJ2-5
d_call: -
v_call: TRBV19
clone_size: -
cdr3_aa: CASTSSGQETQYF
cdr3_nt: TGTGCCAGTACCTCCTCGGGACAAGAGACCCAGTACTTC

j_call: TRBJ2-3
d_call: -
v_call: TRBV9
clone_size: -
cdr3_aa: CASSSPLGGERGHTDTQYF
cdr3_nt: TGTGCCAGCAGCTCCCCTCTAGGGGGTGAGCGGGGACACACAGATACGCAGTATTTT

j_call: TRBJ2-7
d_call: TRBD2
v_call: TRBV23-1
clone_size: -
cdr3_aa: CASSLGLAVSYEQYF
cdr3_nt: TGCGCCAGCAGTCTTGGACTAGCGGTCTCCTACGAGCAGTACTTC

j_call: TRBJ2-1
d_call: TRBD2
v_call: TRBV19
clone_size: -
cdr3_aa: CASSSGLAGFYNEQFF
cdr3_nt: TGTGCCAGTAGTTCCGGACTAGCGGGATTCTACAATGAGCAGTTCTTC

j_call: TRBJ1-2
d_call: -
v_call: TRBV28
clone_size: few
cdr3_aa: CASIGRGYGYTF
cdr3_nt: TGTGCCAGCATCGGCAGGGGCTATGGCTACACCTTC